This T cell receptor (beta chain) was captured by sequencing in a study of a mutant IDH1 vaccine in newly diagnosed glioma. Looking at the study overall: Mean patient age was around 40 years; 62.5% were male and around 40% female. Previous care, which was radiotherapy, temozolomide, or both, most often involved both. V12 came at week 35, V13 at week 47.

Time point described: week 47, end of study. Doses consisted of 300 ug of mutant IDH1 20-mer peptide each, paired with topical imiquimod. Newly diagnosed WHO grade 3 or 4 IDH1-mutant, ATRX-lost astrocytomas were identified in the donors. Trimming took 9 bases from V and 9 from J, leaving 27 bases between them. From germline, CDR1 is MGHRA and CDR2 YSYEKL. The CDR3 is made up of 16 amino acids. As for this clone: Antigen: not known.

Assay: immunoSEQ multiplex PCR; the TCRdb copy retains only in-frame clones and omits some. The profile shows roughly 56,000 clones, more than 75% of them singletons. This chain uses TRBV4-1 with TRBJ2-1; D tentatively reads TRBD1 or TRBD2 (5 bases each). Here the sequenced sample was PBMCs, taken from a glioma patient whose treatment included an IDH1 peptide vaccine. The TCR originated in a woman aged 40-49 years with glioma. Some clones in this sample may be carry-over from other donors' samples. The CDR3 DNA is TGCGCCAGTACGAAACTCGGTGGGGGAGACGGCGGTGAGCAGTTCTTC. Residues: CASTKLGGGDGGEQFF.